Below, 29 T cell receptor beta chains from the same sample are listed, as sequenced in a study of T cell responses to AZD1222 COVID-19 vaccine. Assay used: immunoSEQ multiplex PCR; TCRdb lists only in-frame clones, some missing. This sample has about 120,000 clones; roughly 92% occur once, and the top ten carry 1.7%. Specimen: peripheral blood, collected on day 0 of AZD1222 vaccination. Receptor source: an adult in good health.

Here the CDR3 reads CASSYSAGERETQYF. DNA of the CDR3: TGTGCCAGCAGTTACTCTGCAGGGGAGCGAGAGACCCAGTACTTC. The chain is built from TRBV6-5 and TRBJ2-5, with D perhaps TRBD1 (6 bases). Germline-derived CDR1 and CDR2 are MNHEY and SVGAGI. The CDR3 is 15 residues long. The V gene lost 0 bases and the J gene lost 4 bases, with 12 bases spanning the gap.

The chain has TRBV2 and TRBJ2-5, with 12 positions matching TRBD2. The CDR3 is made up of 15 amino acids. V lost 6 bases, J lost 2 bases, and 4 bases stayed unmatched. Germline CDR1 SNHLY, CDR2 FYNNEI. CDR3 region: CASSYLAGGQETQYF. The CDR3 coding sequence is TGTGCCAGCAGCTACCTAGCGGGGGGGCAAGAGACCCAGTACTTC.

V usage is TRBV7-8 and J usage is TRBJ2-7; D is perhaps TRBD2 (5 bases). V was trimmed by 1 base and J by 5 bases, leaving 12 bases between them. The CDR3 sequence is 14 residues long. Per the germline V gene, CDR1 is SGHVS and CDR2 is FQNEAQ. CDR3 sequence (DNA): TGTGCCAGCAGCTTAGGGGCGTGGGAGAACGAGCAGTACGTC. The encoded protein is CASSLGAWENEQYV.

CDR3 sequence: CASSFEAYNEQFF. CDR3 nucleotide sequence: TGTGCCAGCAGTTTTGAAGCATACAATGAGCAGTTCTTC. The chain recombines TRBV27 with TRBJ2-1; D uncertain. V was shortened by 3 bases and J by 4 bases, with 7 bases between the two germline ends. The germline gives CDR1 MNHEY, CDR2 SMNVEV (reference sequence). The CDR3 contains 13 residues.

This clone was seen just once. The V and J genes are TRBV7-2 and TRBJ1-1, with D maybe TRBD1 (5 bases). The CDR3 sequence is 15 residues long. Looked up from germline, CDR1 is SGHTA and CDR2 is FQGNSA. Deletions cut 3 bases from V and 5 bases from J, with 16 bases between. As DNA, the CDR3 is TGTGCCAGCAGCTTCCGGGGCGCTTGGAATACTGAAGCTTTCTTT. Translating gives CASSFRGAWNTEAFF.

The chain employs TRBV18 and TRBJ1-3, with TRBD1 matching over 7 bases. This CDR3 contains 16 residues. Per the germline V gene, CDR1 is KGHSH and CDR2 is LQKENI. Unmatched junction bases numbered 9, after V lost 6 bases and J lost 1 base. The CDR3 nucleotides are TGTGCCAGCTCCCCCCGACAGGGACCTTCTGGAAACACCATATATTTT. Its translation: CASSPRQGPSGNTIYF. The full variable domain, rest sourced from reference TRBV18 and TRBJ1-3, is NAGVMQNPRHLVRRRGQEARLRCSPMKGHSHVYWYRQLPEEGLKFMVYLQKENIIDESGMPKERFSAEFPKEGPSILRIQQVVRGDSAAYFCASSPRQGPSGNTIYFGEGSWLTVV.

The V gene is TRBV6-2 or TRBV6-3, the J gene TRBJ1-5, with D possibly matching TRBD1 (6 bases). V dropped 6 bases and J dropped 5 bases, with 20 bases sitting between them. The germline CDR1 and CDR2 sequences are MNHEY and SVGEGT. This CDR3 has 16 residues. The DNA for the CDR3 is TGTGCCAGCAGCACCTCCCACCTCAGGGGTCATCAGCCCCAGCATTTT. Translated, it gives CASSTSHLRGHQPQHF.

The CDR3 region is CASSIAAGRTEAFF. CDR3 in DNA: TGTGCCAGTAGTATCGCGGCAGGGAGGACTGAAGCTTTCTTT. The chain recombines TRBV19 with TRBJ1-1; D is perhaps TRBD1 (5 bases). V gave up 3 bases and J gave up 5 bases, with 13 bases separating them. This CDR3 comprises 14 residues. Germline values: CDR1 LNHDA, CDR2 SQIVND (reference sequence). The whole variable domain, remainder taken from reference TRBV19 and TRBJ1-1, is DGGITQSPKYLFRKEGQNVTLSCEQNLNHDAMYWYRQDPGQGLRLIYYSQIVNDFQKGDIAEGYSVSREKKESFPLTVTSAQKNPTAFYLCASSIAAGRTEAFFGQGTRLTVV.

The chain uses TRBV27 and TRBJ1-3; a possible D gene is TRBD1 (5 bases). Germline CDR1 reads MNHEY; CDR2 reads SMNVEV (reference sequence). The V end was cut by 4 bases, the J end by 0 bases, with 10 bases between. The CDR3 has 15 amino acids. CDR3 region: CASSSRVSSGNTIYF. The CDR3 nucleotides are TGTGCCAGCAGTTCCAGGGTGTCCTCTGGAAACACCATATATTTT.

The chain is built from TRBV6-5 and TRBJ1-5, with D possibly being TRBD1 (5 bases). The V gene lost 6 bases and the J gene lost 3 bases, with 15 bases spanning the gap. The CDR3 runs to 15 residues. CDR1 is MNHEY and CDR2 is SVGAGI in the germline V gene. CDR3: CASRGRDGSNQPQHF. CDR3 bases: TGTGCCAGCAGGGGCCGGGACGGCTCCAATCAGCCCCAGCATTTT.

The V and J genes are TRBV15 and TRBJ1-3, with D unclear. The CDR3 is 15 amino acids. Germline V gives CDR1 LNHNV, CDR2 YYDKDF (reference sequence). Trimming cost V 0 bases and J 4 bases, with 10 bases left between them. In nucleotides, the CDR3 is TGTGCCACCAGCAGAGATGTAGGGTCAGGAAACACCATATATTTT. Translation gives CATSRDVGSGNTIYF.

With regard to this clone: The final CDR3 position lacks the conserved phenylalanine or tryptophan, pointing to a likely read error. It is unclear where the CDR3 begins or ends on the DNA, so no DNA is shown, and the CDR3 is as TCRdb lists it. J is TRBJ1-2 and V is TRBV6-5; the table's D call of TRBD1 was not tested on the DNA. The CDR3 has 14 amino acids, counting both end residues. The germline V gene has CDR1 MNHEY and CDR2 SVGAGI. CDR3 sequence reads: CASSPPGGAKGIIY.

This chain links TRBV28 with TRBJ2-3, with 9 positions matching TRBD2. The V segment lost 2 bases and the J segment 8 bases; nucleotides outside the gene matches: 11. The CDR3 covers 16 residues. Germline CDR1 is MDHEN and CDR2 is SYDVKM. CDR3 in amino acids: CASSLASGREGGTQYF. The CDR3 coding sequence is TGTGCCAGCAGTTTAGCTTCCGGGCGGGAGGGTGGTACGCAGTATTTT.

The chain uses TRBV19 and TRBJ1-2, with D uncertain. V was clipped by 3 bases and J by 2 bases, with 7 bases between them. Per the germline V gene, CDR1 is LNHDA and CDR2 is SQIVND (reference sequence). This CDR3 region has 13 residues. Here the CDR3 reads CASSIGWNYGYTF. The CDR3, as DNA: TGTGCCAGTAGTATTGGGTGGAACTATGGCTACACCTTC.

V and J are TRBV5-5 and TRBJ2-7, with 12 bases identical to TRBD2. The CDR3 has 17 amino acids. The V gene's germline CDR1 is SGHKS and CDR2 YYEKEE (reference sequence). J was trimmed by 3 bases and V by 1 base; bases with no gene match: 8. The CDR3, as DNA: TGTGCCAGCAGCTTGTCGCTAGCGGGAGGGCCAGACTACGAGCAGTACGTC. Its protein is CASSLSLAGGPDYEQYV.

This CDR3 reads CASSNELRDCYEQYV. The CDR3 region has the DNA TGTGCCAGCAGCAACGAACTCCGGGATTGCTACGAGCAGTACGTC. The J gene is TRBJ2-7, the V gene TRBV21-1; the D segment call TRBD2 is taken from the table without a DNA check. TRBV21-1 is described as a pseudogene. There are 15 residues in the CDR3.

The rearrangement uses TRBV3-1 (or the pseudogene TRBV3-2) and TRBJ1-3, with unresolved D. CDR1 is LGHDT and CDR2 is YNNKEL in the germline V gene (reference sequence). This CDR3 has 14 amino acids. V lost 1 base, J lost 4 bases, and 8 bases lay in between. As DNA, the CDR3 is TGTGCCAGCAGCCAAGCGGGTTTCGGAAACACCATATATTTT. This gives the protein CASSQAGFGNTIYF.

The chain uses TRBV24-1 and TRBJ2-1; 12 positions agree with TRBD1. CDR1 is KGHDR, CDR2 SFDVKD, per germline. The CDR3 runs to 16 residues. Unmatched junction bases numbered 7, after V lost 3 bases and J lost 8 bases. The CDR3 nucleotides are TGTGCCACCAGTGATCTTCCGGGACAGGGGGCCGATGAGCAGTTCTTC. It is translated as CATSDLPGQGADEQFF.

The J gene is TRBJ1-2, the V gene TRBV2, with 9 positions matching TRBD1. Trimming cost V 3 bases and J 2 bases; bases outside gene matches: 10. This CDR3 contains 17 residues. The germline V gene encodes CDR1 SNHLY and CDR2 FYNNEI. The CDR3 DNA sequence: TGTGCCAGCAGTGACCACCCGGGACAGGGACTCAACTATGGCTACACCTTC. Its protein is CASSDHPGQGLNYGYTF.

CDR3 loop: CASSRDRESTEAFF. DNA for the CDR3: TGTGCCAGCAGTCGGGACAGAGAGAGCACTGAAGCTTTCTTT. V and J are TRBV6-6 and TRBJ1-1; 7 bases are shared with TRBD1. V gave up 5 bases and J gave up 4 bases; unmatched junction bases: 7. The CDR3 length is 14 residues. Germline V gene data show CDR1 as MNHNY and CDR2 as SVGAGI (reference sequence).

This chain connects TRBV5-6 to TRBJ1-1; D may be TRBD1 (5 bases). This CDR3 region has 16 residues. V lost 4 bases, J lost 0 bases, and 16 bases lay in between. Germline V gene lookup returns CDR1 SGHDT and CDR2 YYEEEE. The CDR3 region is CASSPRGGEMNTEAFF. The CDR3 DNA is TGTGCCAGCAGCCCCCGTGGGGGGGAGATGAACACTGAAGCTTTCTTT.

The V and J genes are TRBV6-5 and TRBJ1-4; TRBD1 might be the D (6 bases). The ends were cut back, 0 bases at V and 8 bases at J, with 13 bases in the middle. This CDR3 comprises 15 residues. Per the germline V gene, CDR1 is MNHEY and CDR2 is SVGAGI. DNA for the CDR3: TGTGCCAGCAGTTACTCGGCAGGGGAGGGGGAAAAACTGTTTTTT. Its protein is CASSYSAGEGEKLFF.

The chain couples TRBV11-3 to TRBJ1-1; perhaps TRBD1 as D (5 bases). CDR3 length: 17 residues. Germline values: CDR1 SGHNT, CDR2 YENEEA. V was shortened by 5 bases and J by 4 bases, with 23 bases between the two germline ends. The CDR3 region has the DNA TGTGCCAGCAGCCCCTTTATCGGACACGGAGATGGCACTGAAGCTTTCTTT. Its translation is CASSPFIGHGDGTEAFF.

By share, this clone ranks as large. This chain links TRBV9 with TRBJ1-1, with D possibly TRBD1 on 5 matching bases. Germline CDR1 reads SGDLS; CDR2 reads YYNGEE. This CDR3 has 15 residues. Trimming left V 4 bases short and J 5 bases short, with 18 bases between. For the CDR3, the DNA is TGTGCCAGCAGCCCCCGAGTGGGGTGGGGGACTGAAGCTTTCTTT. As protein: CASSPRVGWGTEAFF.

CDR3 loop: CASSSQSGTEAFF. CDR3 DNA sequence: TGTGCCAGCAGCTCCCAAAGTGGGACTGAAGCTTTCTTT. V and J are TRBV6-5 and TRBJ1-1; D ambiguous. Trimming removed 6 bases from V and 5 bases from J, with 13 bases in between. There are 13 residues in the CDR3. Germline lookup yields CDR1 MNHEY and CDR2 SVGAGI.

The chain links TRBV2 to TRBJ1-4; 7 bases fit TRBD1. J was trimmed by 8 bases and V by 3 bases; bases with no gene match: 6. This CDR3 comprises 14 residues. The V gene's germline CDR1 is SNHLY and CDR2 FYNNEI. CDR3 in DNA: TGTGCCAGCAGTGACAGGGGGAAGCGGGAAAAACTGTTTTTT. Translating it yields CASSDRGKREKLFF.

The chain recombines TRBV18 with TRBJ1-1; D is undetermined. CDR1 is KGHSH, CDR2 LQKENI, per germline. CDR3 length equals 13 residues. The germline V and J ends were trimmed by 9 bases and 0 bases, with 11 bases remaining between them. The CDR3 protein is CASSRGVNTEAFF. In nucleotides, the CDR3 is TGTGCCAGTTCCCGTGGGGTGAACACTGAAGCTTTCTTT.

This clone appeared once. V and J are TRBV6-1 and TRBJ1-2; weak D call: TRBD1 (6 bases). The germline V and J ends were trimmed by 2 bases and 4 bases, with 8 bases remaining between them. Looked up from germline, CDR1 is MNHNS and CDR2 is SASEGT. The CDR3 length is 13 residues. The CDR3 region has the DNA TGTGCCAGCAGTGAACAGGGGACCTATGGCTACACCTTC. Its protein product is CASSEQGTYGYTF.

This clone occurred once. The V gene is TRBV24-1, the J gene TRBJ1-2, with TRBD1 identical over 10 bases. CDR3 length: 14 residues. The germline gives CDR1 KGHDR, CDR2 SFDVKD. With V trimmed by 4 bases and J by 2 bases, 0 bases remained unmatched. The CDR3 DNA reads TGTGCCACCAGTGAGGGACAGGGGAACTATGGCTACACCTTC. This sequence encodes CATSEGQGNYGYTF.